These T cell receptor beta chains were read from a single sample in a study of blood T cell repertoires in COVID-19. The data were produced by immunoSEQ multiplex PCR, yet TCRdb's version contains in-frame clones alone and is incomplete. This sample has roughly 150,000 clones; approximately 90% occur once, and the top ten carry around 3%. The sample comprised peripheral blood. The receptors here all came from a man aged 55 to 70 with active or convalescent COVID-19. CDR3s include the opening cysteine and the closing phenylalanine or tryptophan. A D gene is named only where the DNA matches it firmly. Clone size appears in some rows only: once, few, many, or a class for an expanded clone.

clone_size d_call j_call v_call cdr3_nt cdr3_aa
NA TRBD2 TRBJ2-7 TRBV9 TGTGCCAGCAGCGTAGGAAGCGGGGGGGCCTACGAGCAGTACTTC CASSVGSGGAYEQYF
NA TRBD2 TRBJ2-3 TRBV24-1 TGTGCCACCAGTAAGGCGACTAGCAGCACAGATACGCAGTATTTT CATSKATSSTDTQYF
NA TRBD2 TRBJ2-3 TRBV28 TGTGCCAGCAGTTCGCCCCAGGCGGGAGGGCAATTTACGCAGTATTTT CASSSPQAGGQFTQYF
once TRBD2 TRBJ2-7 TRBV24-1 TGTGCCACCAGCACACGGCTAGCGGCGACCTACGAGCAGTACTTC CATSTRLAATYEQYF
NA TRBD1 TRBJ1-2 TRBV10-3 TGTGCCATCAGTGAGTCGATTACGGGCAGGGGGAACTATGGCTACACCTTC CAISESITGRGNYGYTF
NA NA TRBJ1-2 TRBV10-3 TGTGCCACCCCGGAAGGAGAAATCTATGGCTACACCTTC CATPEGEIYGYTF
NA NA TRBJ1-2 TRBV18 TGTGCCAGCTCACCCGGAACGGGTGGAGGGCCTAACTATGGCTACACCTTC CASSPGTGGGPNYGYTF
NA TRBD1 TRBJ1-2 TRBV9 TGTGCCAGCAGCGTAGACAGGGGGTATGGCTACACCTTC CASSVDRGYGYTF
NA NA TRBJ2-3 TRBV7-6 TGTGCCAGCAGCCACAACGGTCGGTGGCGCTCGGGGGTTAGTGGTACGCAGTATTTT CASSHNGRWRSGVSGTQYF
NA NA TRBJ2-5 TRBV6-2/TRBV6-3 TGTGCCAGCAGTTACGTCGGGGTGGGGAAGACCCAGTACTTC CASSYVGVGKTQYF
NA NA TRBJ2-3 TRBV7-8 TGTGCCAGCGCCACGCAAGAGAGGTCGGGGGCAGATACGCAGTATTTT CASATQERSGADTQYF
NA NA TRBJ1-5 TRBV5-5 TGTGCCAGCAGCCAAAAGGCCAGGGATCGATTAGTTCAGCCCCAGCATTTT CASSQKARDRLVQPQHF
NA NA TRBJ2-6 TRBV5-4 TGTGCCAGCAGCTTGGCCTCGTCCACGGCTGGGGCCAACGTCCTGACTTTC CASSLASSTAGANVLTF
few NA TRBJ1-5 TRBV28 TGTGCCAGCACCCTTGGTGGGGTTCTGCGACAGACCCAGCATTTT CASTLGGVLRQTQHF
NA NA TRBJ2-3 TRBV4-3 TGCGCCAGCAGCCAAGCCCACACCCCAAGAGATACGCAGTATTTT CASSQAHTPRDTQYF
NA NA TRBJ1-5 TRBV9 TGTGCCAGCAGCCTAGACAGAGATAGCAATCAGCCCCAGCATTTT CASSLDRDSNQPQHF
NA TRBD2 TRBJ2-3 TRBV7-3 TGTGCCAGCAGCTTTAGCGGGGGCACAGATACGCAGTATTTT CASSFSGGTDTQYF